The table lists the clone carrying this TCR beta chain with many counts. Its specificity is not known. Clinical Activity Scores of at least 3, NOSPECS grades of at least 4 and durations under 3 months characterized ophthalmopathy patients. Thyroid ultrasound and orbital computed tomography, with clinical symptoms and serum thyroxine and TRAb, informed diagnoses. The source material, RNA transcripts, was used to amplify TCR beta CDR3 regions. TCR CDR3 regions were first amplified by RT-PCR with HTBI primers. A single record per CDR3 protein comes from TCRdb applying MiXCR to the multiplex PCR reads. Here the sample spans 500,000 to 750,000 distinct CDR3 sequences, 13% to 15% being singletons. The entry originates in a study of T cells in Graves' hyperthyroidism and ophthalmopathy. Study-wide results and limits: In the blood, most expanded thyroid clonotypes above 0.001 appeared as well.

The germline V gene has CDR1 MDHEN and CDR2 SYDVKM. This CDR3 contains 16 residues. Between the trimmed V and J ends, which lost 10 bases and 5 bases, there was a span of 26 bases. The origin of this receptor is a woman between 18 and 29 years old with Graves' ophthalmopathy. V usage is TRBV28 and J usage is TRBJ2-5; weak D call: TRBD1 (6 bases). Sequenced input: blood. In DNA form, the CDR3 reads TGTGCCACCACCCGATTTCGGCTAGGGGGTGTGGAGACCCAGTACTTC. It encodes CATTRFRLGGVETQYF. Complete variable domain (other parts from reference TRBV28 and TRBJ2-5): DVKVTQSSRYLVKRTGEKVFLECVQDMDHENMFWYRQDPGLGLRLIYFSYDVKMKEKGDIPEGYSVSREKKERFSLILESASTNQTSMYLCATTRFRLGGVETQYFGPGTRLLVL.